This is a list of T cell receptor beta chains from one sample in a study of blood T cells in healthy people across ages. TCRdb fed the 5' RACE reads into MiXCR, producing one record per CDR3 protein. The table records some 1.5 million distinct CDR3 sequences, 28% of them present only once. Material: blood. These receptors were taken from a woman aged 30 to 39 in good health. CDR3s include the opening cysteine and the closing phenylalanine or tryptophan. Each record gives: D gene, V gene, clone size, J gene, CDR3 protein, CDR3 DNA. The D gene is left open where the match is weak. Size tells how often a clone was seen (once, few, many) or the class of an expanded clone, and some rows leave it out.

.	TRBV29-1	.	TRBJ2-7	CSVADGAYEQYF	TGCAGCGTTGCCGACGGTGCCTACGAGCAGTACTTC
TRBD1	TRBV2	.	TRBJ1-1	CASRTGGDGNTEAFF	TGTGCCAGCAGGACAGGGGGCGACGGGAACACTGAAGCTTTCTTT
.	TRBV12-3/TRBV12-4	few	TRBJ1-2	CASKDYYGYTF	TGTGCCAGCAAGGACTACTATGGCTACACCTTC
.	TRBV6-5	few	TRBJ1-5	CASSYSGGELSNQPQHF	TGTGCCAGCAGTTACTCCGGAGGGGAACTTAGCAATCAGCCCCAGCATTTT
TRBD1	TRBV27	.	TRBJ1-2	CASSLSWDRDNYGYTF	TGTGCCAGCAGTTTATCGTGGGACAGAGATAACTATGGCTACACCTTC
.	TRBV20-1	few	TRBJ2-7	CSASSPGLLEQYF	TGCAGTGCTAGCTCCCCGGGGCTGCTTGAGCAGTACTTC
TRBD1	TRBV5-1	few	TRBJ1-1	CASRNNRGMNTEAFF	TGCGCCAGCAGGAACAACAGGGGCATGAACACTGAAGCTTTCTTT
.	TRBV12-3/TRBV12-4	many	TRBJ2-4	CASSFMGAKNIQYF	TGTGCCAGCAGTTTTATGGGGGCCAAAAACATTCAGTACTTC
.	TRBV19	.	TRBJ1-2	CASWSQIHYGYTF	TGTGCCAGTTGGTCTCAGATCCACTATGGCTACACCTTC
TRBD1	TRBV9	many	TRBJ1-2	CASSERQGPYGYTF	TGTGCCAGCAGCGAGAGACAGGGACCCTATGGCTACACCTTC
.	TRBV6-5	few	TRBJ2-2	CASSLQGLTGELFF	TGTGCCAGCAGTCTGCAGGGCCTGACCGGGGAGCTGTTTTTT
TRBD1	TRBV5-1	.	TRBJ1-6	CVSSLAGQSSPLHF	TGCGTCAGCAGCTTGGCGGGACAGAGTTCACCCCTCCACTTT
.	TRBV12-3/TRBV12-4	.	TRBJ2-7	CASSFRVTHEQYF	TGTGCCAGCAGCTTCAGGGTTACCCACGAGCAGTACTTC
TRBD1	TRBV7-2	few	TRBJ1-2	CASSSNSGTEYVGYTF	TGTGCCAGCAGCTCAAATTCCGGGACAGAATATGTCGGCTACACCTTC
TRBD1	TRBV3-1	.	TRBJ1-2	CASSHRRQGRNGYTF	TGTGCCAGCAGCCATAGAAGACAGGGGCGGAATGGCTACACCTTC
TRBD2	TRBV2	.	TRBJ2-7	CASTAGLAGANEQYF	TGTGCCAGCACCGCCGGACTAGCGGGAGCCAATGAGCAGTACTTC
.	TRBV10-3	many	TRBJ2-3	CAISSNEPGGGADTQYF	TGTGCCATCAGCTCGAATGAACCCGGTGGAGGGGCAGATACGCAGTATTTT
TRBD2	TRBV9	.	TRBJ2-1	CASSVGGSLPYNEQFF	TGTGCCAGCAGCGTAGGCGGGAGCCTCCCCTACAATGAGCAGTTCTTC
TRBD1	TRBV27	.	TRBJ2-6	CASSKGQFSSGANVLTF	TGTGCCAGCAGTAAGGGACAGTTCAGCTCTGGGGCCAACGTCCTGACTTTC
.	TRBV6-2/TRBV6-3	few	TRBJ2-1	CASRRRDPYNEQFF	TGTGCCAGCAGAAGGAGGGACCCCTACAATGAGCAGTTCTTC
TRBD1	TRBV18	.	TRBJ1-1	CASSPLSGQEEAFF	TGTGCCAGCTCACCTCTCTCAGGACAGGAGGAAGCTTTCTTT
.	TRBV7-9	.	TRBJ2-1	CASSSNLGSYNEQFF	TGTGCCAGCAGCTCCAACTTGGGCTCCTACAATGAGCAGTTCTTC
TRBD2	TRBV5-1	.	TRBJ2-3	CASSLRAGPSTDTQYF	TGCGCCAGCAGCTTACGAGCGGGACCGTCGACAGATACGCAGTATTTT
.	TRBV4-3	.	TRBJ2-2	CASSQGWGTGELFF	TGCGCCAGCAGCCAAGGTTGGGGCACCGGGGAGCTGTTTTTT
.	TRBV6-5	.	TRBJ1-5	CASSYGQNNQPQHF	TGTGCCAGCAGTTATGGACAGAACAATCAGCCCCAGCATTTT
TRBD2	TRBV7-9	few	TRBJ2-2	CASQSREVSGHPGELFF	TGTGCCAGCCAGTCCCGGGAGGTCTCCGGGCATCCCGGGGAGCTGTTTTTT
TRBD2	TRBV7-9	.	TRBJ2-3	CASSLGRSGRLADTQYF	TGTGCCAGCAGCTTAGGGCGCAGCGGGAGATTGGCAGATACGCAGTATTTT